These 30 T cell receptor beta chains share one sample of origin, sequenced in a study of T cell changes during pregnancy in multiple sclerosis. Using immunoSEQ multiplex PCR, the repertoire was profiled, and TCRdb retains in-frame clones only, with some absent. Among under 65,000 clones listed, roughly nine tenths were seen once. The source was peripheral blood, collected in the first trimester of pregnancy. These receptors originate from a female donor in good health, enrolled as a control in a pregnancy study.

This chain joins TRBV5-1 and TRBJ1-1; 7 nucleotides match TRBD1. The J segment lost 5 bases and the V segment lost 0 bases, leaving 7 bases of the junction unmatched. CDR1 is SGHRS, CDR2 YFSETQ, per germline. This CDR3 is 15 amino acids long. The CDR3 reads CASSLEGAGRTEAFF. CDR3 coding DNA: TGCGCCAGCAGCTTGGAGGGGGCAGGGAGAACTGAAGCTTTCTTT. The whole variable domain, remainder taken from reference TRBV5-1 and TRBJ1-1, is KAGVTQTPRYLIKTRGQQVTLSCSPISGHRSVSWYQQTPGQGLQFLFEYFSETQRNKGNFPGRFSGRQFSNSRSEMNVSTLELGDSALYLCASSLEGAGRTEAFFGQGTRLTVV.

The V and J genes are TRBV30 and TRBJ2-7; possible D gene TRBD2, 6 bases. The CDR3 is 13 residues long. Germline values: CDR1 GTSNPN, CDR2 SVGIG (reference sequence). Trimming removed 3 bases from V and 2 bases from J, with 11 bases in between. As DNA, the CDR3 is TGTGCCTGGAGGTTTGCGGGAACCTACGAGCAGTACTTC. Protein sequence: CAWRFAGTYEQYF. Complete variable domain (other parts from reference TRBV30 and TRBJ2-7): SQTIHQWPATLVQPVGSPLSLECTVEGTSNPNLYWYRQAAGRGLQLLFYSVGIGQISSEVPQNLSASRPQDRQFILSSKKLLLSDSGFYLCAWRFAGTYEQYFGPGTRLTVT.

CDR3 DNA: TGTGCTAGTGGTTTTGACGGGACTTCATACGAGCAGTACTTC. Amino acids: CASGFDGTSYEQYF. The J gene is TRBJ2-7, the V gene TRBV12-5; a weak D match, TRBD2 (6 bases). V was clipped by 3 bases and J by 4 bases, with 13 bases between them. This CDR3 region has 14 residues. Looked up from germline, CDR1 is LGHNT and CDR2 is FRNRAP.

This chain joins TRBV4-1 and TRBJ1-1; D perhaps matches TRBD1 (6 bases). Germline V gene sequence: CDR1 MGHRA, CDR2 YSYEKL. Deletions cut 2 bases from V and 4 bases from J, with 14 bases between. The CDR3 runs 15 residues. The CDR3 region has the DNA TGCGCCAGCAGCCAATCGACAGGCCGGGCCACTGAAGCTTTCTTT. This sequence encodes CASSQSTGRATEAFF.

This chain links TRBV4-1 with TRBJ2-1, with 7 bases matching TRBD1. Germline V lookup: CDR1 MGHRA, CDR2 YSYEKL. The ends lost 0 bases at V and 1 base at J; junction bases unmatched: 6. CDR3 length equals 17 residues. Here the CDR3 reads CASSQEDTGVSYNEQFF. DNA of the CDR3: TGCGCCAGCAGCCAAGAAGACACAGGGGTGTCCTACAATGAGCAGTTCTTC.

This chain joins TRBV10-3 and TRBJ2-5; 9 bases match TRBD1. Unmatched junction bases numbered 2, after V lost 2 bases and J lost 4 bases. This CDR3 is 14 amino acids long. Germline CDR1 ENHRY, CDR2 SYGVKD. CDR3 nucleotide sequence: TGTGCCATCAGTGAGGGACAGGGGAGAGAGACCCAGTACTTC. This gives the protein CAISEGQGRETQYF.

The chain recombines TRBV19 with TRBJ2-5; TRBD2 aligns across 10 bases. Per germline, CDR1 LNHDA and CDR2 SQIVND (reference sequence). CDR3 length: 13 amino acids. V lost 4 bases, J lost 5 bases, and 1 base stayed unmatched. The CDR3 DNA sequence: TGTGCCAGTAGTACGGGACTAGCGGAGACCCAGTACTTC. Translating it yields CASSTGLAETQYF. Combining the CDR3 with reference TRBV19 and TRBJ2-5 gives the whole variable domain DGGITQSPKYLFRKEGQNVTLSCEQNLNHDAMYWYRQDPGQGLRLIYYSQIVNDFQKGDIAEGYSVSREKKESFPLTVTSAQKNPTAFYLCASSTGLAETQYFGPGTRLLVL.

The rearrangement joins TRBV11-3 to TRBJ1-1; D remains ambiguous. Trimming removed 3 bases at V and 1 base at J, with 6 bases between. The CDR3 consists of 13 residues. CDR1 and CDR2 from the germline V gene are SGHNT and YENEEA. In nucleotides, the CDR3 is TGTGCCAGCAGCTTGGAGCCGAACACTGAAGCTTTCTTT. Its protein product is CASSLEPNTEAFF. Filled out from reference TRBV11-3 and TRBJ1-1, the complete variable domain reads EAGVVQSPRYKIIEKKQPVAFWCNPISGHNTLYWYLQNLGQGPELLIRYENEEAVDDSQLPKDRFSAERLKGVDSTLKIQPAELGDSAVYLCASSLEPNTEAFFGQGTRLTVV.

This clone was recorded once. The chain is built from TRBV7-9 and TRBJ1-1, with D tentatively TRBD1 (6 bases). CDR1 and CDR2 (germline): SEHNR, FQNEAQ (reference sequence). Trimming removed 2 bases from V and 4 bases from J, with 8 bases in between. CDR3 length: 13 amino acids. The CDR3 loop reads CASSLTGRTEAFF. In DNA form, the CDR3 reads TGTGCCAGCAGCTTAACAGGGCGCACTGAAGCTTTCTTT.

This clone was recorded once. This CDR3 is CASSLAGTGVNEQFF. The CDR3 region has the DNA TGTGCCAGCAGCTTGGCCGGGACAGGGGTGAATGAGCAGTTCTTC. This chain joins TRBV5-4 and TRBJ2-1; the match to TRBD1 covers 10 bases. V was pared by 0 bases and J by 7 bases, with 4 bases of the junction left unmatched. The CDR3 loop spans 15 amino acids. CDR1 is SGHNT, CDR2 YYREEE, per germline (reference sequence).

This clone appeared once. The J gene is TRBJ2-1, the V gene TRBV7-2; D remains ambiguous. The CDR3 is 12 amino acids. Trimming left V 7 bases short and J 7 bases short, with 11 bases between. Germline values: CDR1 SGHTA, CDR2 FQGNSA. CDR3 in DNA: TGTGCCAGCACCCCCGGTTGGAATGAGCAGTTCTTC. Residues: CASTPGWNEQFF.

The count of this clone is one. CDR3 residues: CASSWGQPTNYGYTF. Here the CDR3 DNA reads TGTGCCAGCAGTTGGGGACAGCCTACTAACTATGGCTACACCTTC. The chain recombines TRBV27 with TRBJ1-2, with 7 positions matching TRBD1. CDR1 MNHEY and CDR2 SMNVEV come from the germline V gene (reference sequence). The CDR3 loop spans 15 amino acids. Losses at the gene ends were 4 bases for V and 0 bases for J; bases not matched to a gene: 5.

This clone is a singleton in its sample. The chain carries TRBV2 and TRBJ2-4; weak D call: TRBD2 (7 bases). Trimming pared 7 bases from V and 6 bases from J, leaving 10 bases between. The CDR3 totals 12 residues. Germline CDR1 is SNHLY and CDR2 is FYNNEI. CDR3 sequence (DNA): TGTGCCAGCAAGAGGGGGGGAAACATTCAGTACTTC. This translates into CASKRGGNIQYF.

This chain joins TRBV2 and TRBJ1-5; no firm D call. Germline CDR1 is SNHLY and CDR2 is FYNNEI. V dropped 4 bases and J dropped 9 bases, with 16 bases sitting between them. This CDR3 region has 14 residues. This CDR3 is CASSAAVIHRPQHF. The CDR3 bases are TGTGCCAGCAGTGCGGCGGTTATCCATCGGCCCCAGCATTTT.

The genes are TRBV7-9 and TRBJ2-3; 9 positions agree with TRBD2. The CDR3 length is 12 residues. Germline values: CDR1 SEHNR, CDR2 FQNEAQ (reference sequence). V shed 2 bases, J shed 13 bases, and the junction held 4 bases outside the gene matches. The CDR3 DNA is TGTGCCAGCAGCTTATCGGGCGGGAGGGAGTATTTT. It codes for CASSLSGGREYF.

This CDR3 reads CASSLAIRAGGVGELFF. CDR3 sequence (DNA): TGTGCCAGCAGCTTAGCGATTAGGGCAGGGGGCGTCGGGGAGCTGTTTTTT. This sequence joins TRBV7-2 and TRBJ2-2, with 8 bases lining up with TRBD1. Germline CDR1 SGHTA, CDR2 FQGNSA. This CDR3 has 17 amino acids. V lost 0 bases and J lost 7; bases outside the gene matches: 10.

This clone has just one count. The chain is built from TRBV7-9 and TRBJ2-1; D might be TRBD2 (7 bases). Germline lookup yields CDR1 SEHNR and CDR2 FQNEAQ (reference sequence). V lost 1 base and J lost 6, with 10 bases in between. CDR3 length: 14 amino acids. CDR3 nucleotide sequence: TGTGCCAGCAGCTTAGAGGGGGGGGGCAATGAGCAGTTCTTC. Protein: CASSLEGGGNEQFF.

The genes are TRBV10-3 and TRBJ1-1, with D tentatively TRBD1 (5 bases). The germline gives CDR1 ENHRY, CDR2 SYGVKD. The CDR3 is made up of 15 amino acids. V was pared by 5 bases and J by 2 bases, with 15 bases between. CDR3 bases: TGTGCCATCAGTCCATCCCGACAGCCTAACACTGAAGCTTTCTTT. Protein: CAISPSRQPNTEAFF.

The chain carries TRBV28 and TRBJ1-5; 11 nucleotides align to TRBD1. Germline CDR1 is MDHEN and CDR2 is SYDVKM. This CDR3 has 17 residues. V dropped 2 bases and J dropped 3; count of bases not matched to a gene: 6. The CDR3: CASSLGLGQGDNQPQHF. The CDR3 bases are TGTGCCAGCAGTTTAGGACTGGGACAGGGGGACAATCAGCCCCAGCATTTT.

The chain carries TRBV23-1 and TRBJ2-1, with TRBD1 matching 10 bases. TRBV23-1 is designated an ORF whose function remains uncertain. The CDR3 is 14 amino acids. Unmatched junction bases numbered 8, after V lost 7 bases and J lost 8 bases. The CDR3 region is CASTGQGIVDEQFF. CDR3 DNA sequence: TGCGCCAGCACGGGACAGGGGATTGTGGATGAGCAGTTCTTC.

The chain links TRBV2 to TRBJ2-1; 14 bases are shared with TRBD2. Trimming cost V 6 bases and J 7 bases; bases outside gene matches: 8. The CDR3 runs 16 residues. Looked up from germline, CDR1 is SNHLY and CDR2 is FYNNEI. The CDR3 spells CASSLVGLAGGNEQFF. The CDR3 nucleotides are TGTGCCAGCAGCCTAGTCGGACTAGCGGGAGGAAATGAGCAGTTCTTC.

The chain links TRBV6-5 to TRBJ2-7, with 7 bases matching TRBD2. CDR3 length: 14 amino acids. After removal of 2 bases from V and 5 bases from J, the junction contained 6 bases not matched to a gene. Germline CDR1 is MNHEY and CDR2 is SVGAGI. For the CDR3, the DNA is TGTGCCAGCAGTTACGGGGAGGGTCCTCACGAGCAGTACTTC. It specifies CASSYGEGPHEQYF.

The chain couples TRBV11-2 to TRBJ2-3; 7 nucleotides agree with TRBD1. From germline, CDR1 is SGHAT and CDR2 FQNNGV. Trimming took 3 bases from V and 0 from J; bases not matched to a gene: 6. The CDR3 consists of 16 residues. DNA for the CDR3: TGTGCCAGCAGCTTCCGGACAGGCTCTAGCACAGATACGCAGTATTTT. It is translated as CASSFRTGSSTDTQYF.

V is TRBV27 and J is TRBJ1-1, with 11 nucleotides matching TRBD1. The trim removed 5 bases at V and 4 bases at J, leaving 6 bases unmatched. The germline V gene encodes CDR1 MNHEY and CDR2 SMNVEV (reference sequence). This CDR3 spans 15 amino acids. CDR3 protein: CASSPWTGGVTEAFF. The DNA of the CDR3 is TGTGCCAGCAGTCCCTGGACAGGGGGCGTCACTGAAGCTTTCTTT.

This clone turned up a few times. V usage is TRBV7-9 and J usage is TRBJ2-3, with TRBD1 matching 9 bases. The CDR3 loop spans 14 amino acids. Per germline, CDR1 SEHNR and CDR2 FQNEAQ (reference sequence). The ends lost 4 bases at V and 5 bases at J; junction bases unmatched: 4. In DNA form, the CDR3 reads TGTGCCAGCAGCTCCGCGGACAGGGGAGATACGCAGTATTTT. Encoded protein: CASSSADRGDTQYF. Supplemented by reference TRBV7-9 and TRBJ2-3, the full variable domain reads DTGVSQNPRHKITKRGQNVTFRCDPISEHNRLYWYRQTLGQGPEFLTYFQNEAQLEKSRLLSDRFSAERPKGSFSTLEIQRTEQGDSAMYLCASSSADRGDTQYFGPGTRLTVL.

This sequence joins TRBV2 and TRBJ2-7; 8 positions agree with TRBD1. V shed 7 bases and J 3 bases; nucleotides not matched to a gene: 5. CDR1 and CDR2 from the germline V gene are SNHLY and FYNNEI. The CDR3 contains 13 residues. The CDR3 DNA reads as TGTGCCAGCATGCAGGACAGGGACTACGAGCAGTACTTC. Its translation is CASMQDRDYEQYF. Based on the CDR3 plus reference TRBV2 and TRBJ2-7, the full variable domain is EPEVTQTPSHQVTQMGQEVILRCVPISNHLYFYWYRQILGQKVEFLVSFYNNEISEKSEIFDDQFSVERPDGSNFTLKIRSTKLEDSAMYFCASMQDRDYEQYFGPGTRLTVT.

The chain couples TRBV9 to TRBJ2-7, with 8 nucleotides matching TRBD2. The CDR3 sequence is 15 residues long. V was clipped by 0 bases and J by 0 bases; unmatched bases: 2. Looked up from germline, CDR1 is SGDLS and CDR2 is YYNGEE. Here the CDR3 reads CASSVASGLSYEQYF. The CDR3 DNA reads TGTGCCAGCAGCGTAGCTAGCGGGCTCTCCTACGAGCAGTACTTC.

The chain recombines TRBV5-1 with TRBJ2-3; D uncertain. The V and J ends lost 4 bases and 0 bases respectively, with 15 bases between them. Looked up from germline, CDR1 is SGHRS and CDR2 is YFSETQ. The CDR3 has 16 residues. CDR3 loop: CASSPTITGSTDTQYF. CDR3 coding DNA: TGCGCCAGCAGCCCAACCATCACGGGTAGCACAGATACGCAGTATTTT. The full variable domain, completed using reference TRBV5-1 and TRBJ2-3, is KAGVTQTPRYLIKTRGQQVTLSCSPISGHRSVSWYQQTPGQGLQFLFEYFSETQRNKGNFPGRFSGRQFSNSRSEMNVSTLELGDSALYLCASSPTITGSTDTQYFGPGTRLTVL.

CDR3 protein: CASSSGLAGDRDTQYF. CDR3 coding DNA: TGCGCCAGCAGTTCCGGACTAGCGGGAGATCGAGATACGCAGTATTTT. V is TRBV4-1 and J is TRBJ2-3; 13 nucleotides align to TRBD2. The CDR3 has 16 residues. With 6 bases clipped from V and 5 bases from J, the junction kept 8 bases outside the gene matches. The germline V gene encodes CDR1 MGHRA and CDR2 YSYEKL.

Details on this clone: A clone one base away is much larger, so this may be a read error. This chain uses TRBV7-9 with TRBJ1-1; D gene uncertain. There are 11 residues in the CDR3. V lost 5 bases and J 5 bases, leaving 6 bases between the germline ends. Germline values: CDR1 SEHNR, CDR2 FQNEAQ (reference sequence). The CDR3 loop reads CASSPFTEAFF. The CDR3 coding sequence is TGTGCCAGCAGCCCCTTTACTGAAGCTTTCTTT.